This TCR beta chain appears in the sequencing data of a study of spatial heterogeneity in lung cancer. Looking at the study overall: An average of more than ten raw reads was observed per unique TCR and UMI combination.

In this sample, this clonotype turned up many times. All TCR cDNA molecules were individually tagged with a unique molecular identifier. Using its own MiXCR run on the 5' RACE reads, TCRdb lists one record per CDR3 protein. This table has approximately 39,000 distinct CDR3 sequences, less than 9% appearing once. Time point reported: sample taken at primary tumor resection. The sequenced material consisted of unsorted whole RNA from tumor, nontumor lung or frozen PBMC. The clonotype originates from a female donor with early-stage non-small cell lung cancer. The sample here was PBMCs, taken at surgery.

Here the CDR3 reads CASSSTPPREEAFF. In nucleotides, the CDR3 is TGCGCCAGCAGCTCCACCCCCCCACGAGAGGAAGCTTTCTTT. This chain joins TRBV5-1 and TRBJ1-1; D remains unclear. Trimming took 3 bases from V and 8 from J, leaving 17 bases between them. Germline V gene lookup returns CDR1 SGHRS and CDR2 YFSETQ. CDR3 length equals 14 residues.